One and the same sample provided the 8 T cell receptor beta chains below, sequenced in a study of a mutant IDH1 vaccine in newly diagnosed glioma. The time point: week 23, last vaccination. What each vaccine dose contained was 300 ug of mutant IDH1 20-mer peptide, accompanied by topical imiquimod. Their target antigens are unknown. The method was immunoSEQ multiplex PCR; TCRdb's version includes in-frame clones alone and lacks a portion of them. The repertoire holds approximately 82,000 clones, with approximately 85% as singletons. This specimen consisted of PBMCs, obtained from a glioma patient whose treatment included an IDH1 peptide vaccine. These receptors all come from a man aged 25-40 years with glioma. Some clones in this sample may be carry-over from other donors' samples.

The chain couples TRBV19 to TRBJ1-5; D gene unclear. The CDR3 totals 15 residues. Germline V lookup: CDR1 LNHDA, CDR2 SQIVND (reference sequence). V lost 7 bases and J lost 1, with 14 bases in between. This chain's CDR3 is CASTPTHRSNQPQHF. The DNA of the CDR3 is TGTGCCAGTACCCCCACCCATCGGAGCAATCAGCCCCAGCATTTT.

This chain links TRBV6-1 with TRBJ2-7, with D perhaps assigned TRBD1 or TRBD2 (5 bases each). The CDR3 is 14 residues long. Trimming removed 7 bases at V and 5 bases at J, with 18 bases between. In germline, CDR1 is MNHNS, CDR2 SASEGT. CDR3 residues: CASTASLGVHEQYF. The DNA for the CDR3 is TGTGCCAGCACTGCATCGTTGGGGGTCCACGAGCAGTACTTC.

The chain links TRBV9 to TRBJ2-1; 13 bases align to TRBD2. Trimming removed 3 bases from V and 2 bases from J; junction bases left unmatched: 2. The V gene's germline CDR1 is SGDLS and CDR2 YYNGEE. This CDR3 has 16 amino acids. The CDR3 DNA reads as TGTGCCAGCAGCGGAACTAGCGGGAGGGCCTACAATGAGCAGTTCTTC. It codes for CASSGTSGRAYNEQFF.

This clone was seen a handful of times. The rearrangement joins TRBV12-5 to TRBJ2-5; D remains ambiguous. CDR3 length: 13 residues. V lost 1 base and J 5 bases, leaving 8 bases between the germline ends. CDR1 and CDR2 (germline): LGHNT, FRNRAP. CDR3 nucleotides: TGTGCTAGTGGTTTGGGGGGTTCCGAGACCCAGTACTTC. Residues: CASGLGGSETQYF.

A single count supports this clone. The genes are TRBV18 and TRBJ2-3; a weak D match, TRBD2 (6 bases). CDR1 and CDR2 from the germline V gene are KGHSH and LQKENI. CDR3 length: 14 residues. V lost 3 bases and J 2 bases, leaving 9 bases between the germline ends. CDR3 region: CASSPAGNTDTQYF. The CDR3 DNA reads TGTGCCAGCTCACCCGCGGGGAACACAGATACGCAGTATTTT.

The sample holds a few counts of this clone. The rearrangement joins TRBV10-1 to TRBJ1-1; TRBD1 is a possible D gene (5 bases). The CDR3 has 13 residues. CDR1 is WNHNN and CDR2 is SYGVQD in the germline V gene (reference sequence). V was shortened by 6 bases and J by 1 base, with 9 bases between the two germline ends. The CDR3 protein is CASRVGANTEAFF. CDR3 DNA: TGCGCCAGCAGGGTCGGGGCGAACACTGAAGCTTTCTTT.

CDR3 nucleotides: TGTGCCAGCAGCCAAGAGGACAGGGGGCTCCAAGAGACCCAGTACTTC. It specifies CASSQEDRGLQETQYF. The V and J genes are TRBV4-2 and TRBJ2-5, with 11 bases identical to TRBD1. The CDR3 totals 16 residues. CDR1 and CDR2 (germline): LGHNA, YNFKEQ. The V segment lost 0 bases and the J segment 1 base; nucleotides outside the gene matches: 1.

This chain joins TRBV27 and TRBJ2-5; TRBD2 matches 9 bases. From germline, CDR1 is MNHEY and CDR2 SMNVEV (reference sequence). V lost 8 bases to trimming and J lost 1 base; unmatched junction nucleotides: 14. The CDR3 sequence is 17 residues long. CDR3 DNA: TGTGCCAGCCAGCGAAGACTAGCGGACTTTTTCCAAGAGACCCAGTACTTC. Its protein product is CASQRRLADFFQETQYF.